This T cell receptor beta chain originates from a study of naive and memory T cell subsets. Study conclusions and caveats: Reportedly, tuberculin skin test sites gave far more TCRs than other biopsies. Delayed type IV hypersensitivity infiltration was taken to explain higher tuberculin-site TCR counts.

As to treatment: skin biopsy from PPD injection site in Mantoux-positive individual. The library had UMIs added by 3' ligation of an oligonucleotide to TCR cDNA. Tuberculin skin test biopsies were taken where PPD was injected in Mantoux-positive people. This clonotype appeared many times. Its antigen remains unknown. Trimming shortened V by 4 bases and J by 11 bases, and 18 bases separated the two germline ends. This CDR3 has 13 residues. In germline, CDR1 is SEHNR, CDR2 FQNEAQ (reference sequence). Amplification of ligated cDNA took four PCR rounds with SP2 and nested alpha and beta constant primers. Alpha and beta constant region primers primed reverse transcription for blood and skin samples. TCRdb recomputed calls from the UMI-ligation and nested PCR reads with MiXCR, one row per CDR3 protein. The sample records 25,000 to 35,000 distinct CDR3 sequences, about 6.2% being singletons.

The sequences come from skin, collected from a tuberculin skin test site. The V and J genes are TRBV7-9 and TRBJ2-7; no reliable D call. The clonotype was recovered from an adult in good health. CDR3 sequence reads: CASSSDRWGEEYF. CDR3 coding DNA: TGTGCCAGCAGCTCGGACCGATGGGGTGAGGAGTACTTC.